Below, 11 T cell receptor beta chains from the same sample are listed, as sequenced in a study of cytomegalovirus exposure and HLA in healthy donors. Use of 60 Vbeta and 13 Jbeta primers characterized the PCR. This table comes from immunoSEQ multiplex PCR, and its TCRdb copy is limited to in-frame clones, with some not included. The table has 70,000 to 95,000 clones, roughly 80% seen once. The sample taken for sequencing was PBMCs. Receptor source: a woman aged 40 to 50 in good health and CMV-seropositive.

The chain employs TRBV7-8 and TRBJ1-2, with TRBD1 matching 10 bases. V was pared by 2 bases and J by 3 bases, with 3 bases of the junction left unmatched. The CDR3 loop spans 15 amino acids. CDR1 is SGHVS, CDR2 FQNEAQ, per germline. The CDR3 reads CASSLTGTGDYGYTF. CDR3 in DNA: TGTGCCAGCAGCTTAACAGGGACAGGGGACTATGGCTACACCTTC. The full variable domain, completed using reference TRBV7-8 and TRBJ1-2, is GAGVSQSPRYKVAKRGQDVALRCDPISGHVSLFWYQQALGQGPEFLTYFQNEAQLDKSGLPSDRFFAERPEGSVSTLKIQRTQQEDSAVYLCASSLTGTGDYGYTFGSGTRLTVV.

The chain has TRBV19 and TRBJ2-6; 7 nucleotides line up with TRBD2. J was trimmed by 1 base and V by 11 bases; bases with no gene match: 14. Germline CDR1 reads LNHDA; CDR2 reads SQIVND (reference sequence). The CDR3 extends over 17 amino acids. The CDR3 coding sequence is TGTGCCTCCTTGGGGGGGAGACAGCGATCTGGGGCCAACGTCCTGACTTTC. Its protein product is CASLGGRQRSGANVLTF.

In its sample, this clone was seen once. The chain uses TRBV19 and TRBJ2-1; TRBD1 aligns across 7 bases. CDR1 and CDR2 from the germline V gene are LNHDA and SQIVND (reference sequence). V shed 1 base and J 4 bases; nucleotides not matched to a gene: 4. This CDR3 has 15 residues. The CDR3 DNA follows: TGTGCCAGTAGTATAGGGGGACAGTCATACAATGAGCAGTTCTTC. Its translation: CASSIGGQSYNEQFF.

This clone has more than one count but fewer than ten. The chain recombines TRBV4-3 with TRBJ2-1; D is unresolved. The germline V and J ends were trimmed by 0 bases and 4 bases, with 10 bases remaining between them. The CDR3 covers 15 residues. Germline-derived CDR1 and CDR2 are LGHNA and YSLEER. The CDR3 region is CASSQEVGGYNEQFF. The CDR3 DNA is TGCGCCAGCAGCCAAGAGGTAGGCGGTTACAATGAGCAGTTCTTC.

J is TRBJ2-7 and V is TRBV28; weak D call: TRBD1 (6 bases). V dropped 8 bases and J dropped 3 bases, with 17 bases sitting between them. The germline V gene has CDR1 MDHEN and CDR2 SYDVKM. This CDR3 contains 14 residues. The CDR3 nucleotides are TGTGCCAGCCAAGAGACAGGTCCCTACTACGAGCAGTACTTC. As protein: CASQETGPYYEQYF.

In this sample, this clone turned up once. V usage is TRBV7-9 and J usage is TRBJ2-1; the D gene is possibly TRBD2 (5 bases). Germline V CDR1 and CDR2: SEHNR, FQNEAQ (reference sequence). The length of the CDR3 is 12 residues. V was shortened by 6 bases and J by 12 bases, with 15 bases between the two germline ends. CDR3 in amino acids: CASRGSAGVQFF. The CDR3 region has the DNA TGTGCCAGCAGGGGCTCTGCCGGGGTGCAGTTCTTC.

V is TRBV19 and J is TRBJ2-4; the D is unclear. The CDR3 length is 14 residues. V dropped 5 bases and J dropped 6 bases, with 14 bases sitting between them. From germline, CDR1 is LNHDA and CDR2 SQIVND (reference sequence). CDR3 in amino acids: CASSLGAPGNIQYF. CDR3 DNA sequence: TGTGCCAGTAGTCTAGGAGCCCCGGGAAACATTCAGTACTTC.

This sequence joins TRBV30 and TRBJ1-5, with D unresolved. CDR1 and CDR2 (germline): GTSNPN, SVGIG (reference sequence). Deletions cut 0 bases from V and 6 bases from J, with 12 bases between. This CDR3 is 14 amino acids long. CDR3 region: CAWSVLLEGQPQHF. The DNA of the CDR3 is TGTGCCTGGAGTGTGCTCCTAGAAGGTCAGCCCCAGCATTTT.

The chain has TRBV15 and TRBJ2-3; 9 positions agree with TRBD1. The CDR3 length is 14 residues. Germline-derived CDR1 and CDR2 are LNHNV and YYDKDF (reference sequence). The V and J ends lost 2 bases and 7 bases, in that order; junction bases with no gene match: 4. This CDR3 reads CATSRPGQGYTQYF. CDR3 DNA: TGTGCCACCAGCAGACCGGGACAGGGATATACGCAGTATTTT.

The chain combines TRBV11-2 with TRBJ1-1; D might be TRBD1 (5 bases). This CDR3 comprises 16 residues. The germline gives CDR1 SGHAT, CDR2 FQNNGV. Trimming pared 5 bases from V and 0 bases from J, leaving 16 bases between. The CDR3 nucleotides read TGTGCCAGCAGCCCTGCTCGAGGACACCTGAACACTGAAGCTTTCTTT. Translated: CASSPARGHLNTEAFF.

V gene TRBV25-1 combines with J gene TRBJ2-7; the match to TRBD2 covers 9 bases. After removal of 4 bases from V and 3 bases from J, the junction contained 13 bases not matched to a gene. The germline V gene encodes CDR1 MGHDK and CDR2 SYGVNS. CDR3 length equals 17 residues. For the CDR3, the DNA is TGTGCCAGCAGTGTAAATGTCGAGACTAGCGGACACTACGAGCAGTACTTC. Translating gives CASSVNVETSGHYEQYF.